The sequence of this T cell receptor beta chain was determined in a study of human T cells and chemical hapten exposure. Background on the study: Alopecia areata, totalis or universalis was found in mostly female patients.

Time point specified: pre-sensitization, week 0. Treatment described: therapeutic diphenylcyclopropenone sensitization with weekly scalp DPC. V was clipped by 6 bases and J by 1 base, with 10 bases between them. This CDR3 is 13 amino acids long. Unique molecular identifiers were attached to individual cDNA molecules during library preparation. A single record per CDR3 protein comes from TCRdb applying MiXCR to the RACE reads. Altogether approximately 400,000 distinct CDR3 sequences are present, roughly 5.3% being singletons, with the ten largest covering around 2.6%. This chain links TRBV12-3 or TRBV12-4 with TRBJ2-7; D remains ambiguous. The sample was whole blood, taken in connection with sensitization to the hapten diphenylcyclopropenone (DPC). This receptor was identified in a woman aged 50 to 60 with alopecia areata. Some clones in this sample may be carry-over from other donors' samples. The CDR3 coding sequence is TGTGCCAGCAGGTTACCCGGGTCCTACGAGCAGTACTTC. Its translation is CASRLPGSYEQYF.